Listed here are 17 T cell receptor beta chains from one sample, sequenced in a study of cytomegalovirus exposure and HLA in healthy donors. Primers for the PCR totalled 60 Vbeta and 13 Jbeta. Using immunoSEQ multiplex PCR, the repertoire was profiled, and TCRdb retains in-frame clones only, with some absent. The sample records 55,000 or so clones, roughly 74% being singletons. Source material: PBMCs. These receptors came from a female donor in good health and CMV-seronegative.

This clone came up a few times. V and J are TRBV6-4 and TRBJ2-3, with TRBD2 matching over 13 bases. V trimming: 5 bases; J trimming: 4 bases; junction bases outside the gene matches: 0. From germline, CDR1 is MRHNA and CDR2 SNTAGT. The CDR3 consists of 14 residues. The CDR3 reads CASSTSGGADTQYF. The CDR3 region has the DNA TGTGCCAGCAGTACTAGCGGGGGGGCAGATACGCAGTATTTT.

This chain connects TRBV6-1 to TRBJ2-7; D is uncertain. V dropped 5 bases and J dropped 0 bases, with 14 bases sitting between them. CDR1 and CDR2 (germline): MNHNS, SASEGT. CDR3 length: 15 residues. CDR3 protein: CASSPKPRSSYEQYF. DNA for the CDR3: TGTGCCAGCAGTCCAAAGCCAAGAAGCTCCTACGAGCAGTACTTC.

This chain links TRBV6-5 with TRBJ1-2; tentative D call: TRBD1 (6 bases). V lost 7 bases, J lost 5 bases, and 14 bases lay in between. Germline values: CDR1 MNHEY, CDR2 SVGAGI. The CDR3 loop spans 13 amino acids. Written as DNA, the CDR3 is TGTGCCAGCATGGGGGCGCTGAGTTATGGCTACACCTTC. This encodes CASMGALSYGYTF.

The rearrangement links TRBV4-1 to TRBJ1-5; possible D gene TRBD1, 5 bases. The CDR3 consists of 16 residues. The V gene's germline CDR1 is MGHRA and CDR2 YSYEKL. V was clipped by 0 bases and J by 4 bases, with 13 bases between them. The CDR3 DNA follows: TGCGCCAGCAGCCAAGAGGGGGGTTTAGGTAATCAGCCCCAGCATTTT. The encoded protein is CASSQEGGLGNQPQHF.

V is TRBV11-2 and J is TRBJ2-1; 10 nucleotides match TRBD1. Trimming took 9 bases from V and 11 from J; bases not matched to a gene: 10. Germline lookup yields CDR1 SGHAT and CDR2 FQNNGV. The CDR3 is 13 amino acids. Here the CDR3 DNA reads TGTGCCAGTCTACCGGGACAGGGGTACAAGCAGTTCTTC. The encoded protein is CASLPGQGYKQFF.

The chain links TRBV7-2 to TRBJ1-1; D remains ambiguous. V shed 5 bases and J shed 0 bases, with 13 bases lying between them. Germline CDR1 SGHTA, CDR2 FQGNSA. The CDR3 totals 15 residues. The CDR3, as DNA: TGTGCCAGCAGCCCAGTTCTCCTGATGAACACTGAAGCTTTCTTT. This gives the protein CASSPVLLMNTEAFF.

The chain links TRBV2 to TRBJ2-7, with 9 nucleotides matching TRBD2. The CDR3 consists of 13 residues. The J segment lost 4 bases and the V segment lost 7 bases, leaving 5 bases of the junction unmatched. CDR1 is SNHLY and CDR2 is FYNNEI in the germline V gene. The CDR3 DNA reads TGTGCCAGCAATAGCGGGGGAGTGTACGAGCAGTACTTC. Its translation is CASNSGGVYEQYF. The full variable domain, in which reference TRBV2 and TRBJ2-7 provide the parts outside the CDR3, is EPEVTQTPSHQVTQMGQEVILRCVPISNHLYFYWYRQILGQKVEFLVSFYNNEISEKSEIFDDQFSVERPDGSNFTLKIRSTKLEDSAMYFCASNSGGVYEQYFGPGTRLTVT.

This rearrangement joins TRBV19 to TRBJ2-7; D perhaps matches TRBD1 (6 bases). CDR3 length equals 15 residues. With 3 bases removed from V and 2 bases from J, the gap between germline ends came to 14 bases. The germline V gene encodes CDR1 LNHDA and CDR2 SQIVND (reference sequence). This chain's CDR3 is CASSIGQPSPYEQYF. In DNA, the CDR3 is TGTGCCAGTAGTATTGGACAGCCTTCTCCCTACGAGCAGTACTTC.

The chain uses TRBV28 and TRBJ1-2; D call uncertain. The CDR3 spans 11 residues. The germline V gene has CDR1 MDHEN and CDR2 SYDVKM. V lost 10 bases and J lost 2, with 8 bases in between. CDR3: CATNGNYGYTF. The DNA of the CDR3 is TGTGCCACCAACGGGAACTATGGCTACACCTTC.

This chain links TRBV5-1 with TRBJ1-1; D is ambiguous. Trimming shortened V by 0 bases and J by 9 bases, and 9 bases separated the two germline ends. Germline V gene data show CDR1 as SGHRS and CDR2 as YFSETQ. The CDR3 totals 12 residues. CDR3 nucleotide sequence: TGCGCCAGCAGCTTGGATGCAGGAAAAGCTTTCTTT. This sequence encodes CASSLDAGKAFF.

This chain connects TRBV7-8 to TRBJ2-5, with 10 bases that match TRBD2. V lost 4 bases and J lost 1; bases outside the gene matches: 9. This CDR3 is built from 17 residues. In germline, CDR1 is SGHVS, CDR2 FQNEAQ. In nucleotides, the CDR3 is TGTGCCAGCAGCTCGCCGAGCGGGGGGGGCTTCCAAGAGACCCAGTACTTC. Translating gives CASSSPSGGGFQETQYF.

There are a few counts of this clone. The J gene is TRBJ2-3, the V gene TRBV18, with TRBD1 matching 7 bases. The CDR3 contains 16 residues. Germline assignment: CDR1 KGHSH and CDR2 LQKENI. The J segment lost 2 bases and the V segment lost 3 bases, leaving 8 bases of the junction unmatched. In DNA form, the CDR3 reads TGTGCCAGCTCACCGCAACGACAGGGCCCCACAGATACGCAGTATTTT. Protein: CASSPQRQGPTDTQYF.

The CDR3 DNA follows: TGTGCCAGCAGCTTAATTACAGGGAACACCGGGGAGCTGTTTTTT. Protein product: CASSLITGNTGELFF. The V and J genes are TRBV7-3 and TRBJ2-2; the D gene is possibly TRBD1 (5 bases). The germline CDR1 and CDR2 sequences are SGHTA and FQGTGA. V shed 1 base and J shed 1 base, with 7 bases lying between them. The CDR3 consists of 15 residues.

The chain combines TRBV27 with TRBJ2-7, with 8 bases matching TRBD1. V lost 5 bases to trimming and J lost 0 bases; unmatched junction nucleotides: 6. The CDR3 covers 15 residues. Germline V CDR1 and CDR2: MNHEY, SMNVEV (reference sequence). The CDR3: CASSGPGQASYEQYF. CDR3 coding DNA: TGTGCCAGCAGTGGTCCGGGACAGGCCTCCTACGAGCAGTACTTC.

The V gene is TRBV5-8, the J gene TRBJ1-5; 7 positions agree with TRBD1. Germline V CDR1 and CDR2: SGHTS, YDEGEE. This CDR3 has 15 residues. Trimming at V came to 2 bases and at J to 3 bases, leaving 5 bases not matched to a gene. The CDR3 protein is CASSFLDRNNQPQHF. CDR3 coding DNA: TGTGCCAGCAGCTTCCTGGACAGGAACAATCAGCCCCAGCATTTT.

The rearrangement uses TRBV4-3 and TRBJ1-5, with 12 positions matching TRBD1. With V trimmed by 0 bases and J by 0 bases, 15 bases remained unmatched. The CDR3 length is 22 residues. Germline CDR1 is LGHNA and CDR2 is YSLEER. The CDR3 DNA follows: TGCGCCAGCAGCCAAGATAGTATTAGGCCGGGACAGGGGGCTTATAGCAATCAGCCCCAGCATTTT. This codes for CASSQDSIRPGQGAYSNQPQHF.

The genes are TRBV11-2 and TRBJ2-7, with D possibly TRBD1 on 5 matching bases. The CDR3 has 13 residues. V was pared by 2 bases and J by 9 bases, with 14 bases between. Germline V gene data show CDR1 as SGHAT and CDR2 as FQNNGV. The CDR3 spells CASSLTRAEGQYF. CDR3 sequence (DNA): TGTGCCAGCAGCTTAACCAGGGCTGAAGGGCAGTACTTC.